This entry is about one T cell receptor (beta chain). Its antigen is currently unknown. The entry originates in a study of STAT5B mutations in CD4+ large granular lymphocyte leukemia. From germline, CDR1 is SEHNR and CDR2 FQNEAQ (reference sequence). With 1 base removed from V and 8 bases from J, the gap between germline ends came to 11 bases. The CDR3 runs to 13 residues. This table comes from immunoSEQ multiplex PCR, and its TCRdb copy is limited to in-frame clones, with some not included. The sample yields 4,000 to 5,000 clones, around 74% seen once. The study's findings and limits: Compared with healthy controls (2/35), patient top clones favored TRBV06 (8/27).

Sequencing was performed on PBMCs. This chain connects TRBV7-9 to TRBJ1-1; D ambiguous. The receptor comes from a man aged 65 to 85 with CD4+ T-cell large granular lymphocyte leukemia. For the CDR3, the DNA is TGTGCCAGCAGCTTAGGGTTCAGCTACGAAGCTTTCTTT. Its protein product is CASSLGFSYEAFF.